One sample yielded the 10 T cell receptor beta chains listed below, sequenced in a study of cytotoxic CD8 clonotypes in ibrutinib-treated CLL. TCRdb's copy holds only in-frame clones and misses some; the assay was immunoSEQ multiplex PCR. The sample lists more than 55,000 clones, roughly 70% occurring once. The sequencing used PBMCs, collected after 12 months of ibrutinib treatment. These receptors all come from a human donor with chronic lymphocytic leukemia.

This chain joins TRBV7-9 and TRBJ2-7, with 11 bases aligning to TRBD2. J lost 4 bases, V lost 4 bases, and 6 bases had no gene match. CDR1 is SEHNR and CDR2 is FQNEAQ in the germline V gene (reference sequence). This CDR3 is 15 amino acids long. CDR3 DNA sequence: TGTGCCAGCAGCTCGCCATTAGCGGGAGGGTACGAGCAGTACTTC. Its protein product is CASSSPLAGGYEQYF.

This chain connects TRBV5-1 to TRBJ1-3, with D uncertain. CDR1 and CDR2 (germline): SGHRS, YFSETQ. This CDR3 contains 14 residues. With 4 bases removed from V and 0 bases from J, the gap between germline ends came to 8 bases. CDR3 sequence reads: CASSQANSGNTIYF. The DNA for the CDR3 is TGCGCCAGCAGCCAGGCCAACTCTGGAAACACCATATATTTT. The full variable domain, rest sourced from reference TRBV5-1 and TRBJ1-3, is KAGVTQTPRYLIKTRGQQVTLSCSPISGHRSVSWYQQTPGQGLQFLFEYFSETQRNKGNFPGRFSGRQFSNSRSEMNVSTLELGDSALYLCASSQANSGNTIYFGEGSWLTVV.

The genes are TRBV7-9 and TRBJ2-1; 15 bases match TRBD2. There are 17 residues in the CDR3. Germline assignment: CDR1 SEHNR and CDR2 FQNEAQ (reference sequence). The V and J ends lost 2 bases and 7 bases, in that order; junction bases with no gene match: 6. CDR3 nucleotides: TGTGCCAGCAGCTTACCGAGGACTAGCGGGAGGGTAAATGAGCAGTTCTTC. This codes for CASSLPRTSGRVNEQFF.

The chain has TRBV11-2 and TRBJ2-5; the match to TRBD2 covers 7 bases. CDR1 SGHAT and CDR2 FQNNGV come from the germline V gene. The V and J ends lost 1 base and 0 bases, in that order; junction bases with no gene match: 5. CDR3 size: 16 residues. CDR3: CASSLVASGNQETQYF. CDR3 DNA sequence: TGTGCCAGCAGCTTAGTGGCTAGCGGTAACCAAGAGACCCAGTACTTC.

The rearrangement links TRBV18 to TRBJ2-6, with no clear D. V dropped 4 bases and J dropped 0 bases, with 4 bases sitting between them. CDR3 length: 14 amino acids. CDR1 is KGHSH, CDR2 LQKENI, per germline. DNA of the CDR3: TGTGCCAGCTCACGAGGCTCTGGGGCCAACGTCCTGACTTTC. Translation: CASSRGSGANVLTF.

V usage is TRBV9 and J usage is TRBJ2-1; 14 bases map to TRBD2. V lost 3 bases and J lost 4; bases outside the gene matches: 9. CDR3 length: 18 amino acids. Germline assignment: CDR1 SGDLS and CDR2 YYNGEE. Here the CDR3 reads CASSAGLAGDPQYNEQFF. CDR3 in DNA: TGTGCCAGCAGCGCGGGACTAGCGGGAGACCCACAGTACAATGAGCAGTTCTTC. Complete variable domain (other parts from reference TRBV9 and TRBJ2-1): DSGVTQTPKHLITATGQRVTLRCSPRSGDLSVYWYQQSLDQGLQFLIQYYNGEERAKGNILERFSAQQFPDLHSELNLSSLELGDSALYFCASSAGLAGDPQYNEQFFGPGTRLTVL.

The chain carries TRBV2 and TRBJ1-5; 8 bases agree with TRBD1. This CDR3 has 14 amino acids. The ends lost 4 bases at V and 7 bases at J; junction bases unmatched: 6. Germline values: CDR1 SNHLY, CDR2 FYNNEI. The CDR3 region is CASSASRGQQPQHF. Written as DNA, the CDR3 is TGTGCCAGCAGTGCCTCCAGGGGGCAACAGCCCCAGCATTTT.

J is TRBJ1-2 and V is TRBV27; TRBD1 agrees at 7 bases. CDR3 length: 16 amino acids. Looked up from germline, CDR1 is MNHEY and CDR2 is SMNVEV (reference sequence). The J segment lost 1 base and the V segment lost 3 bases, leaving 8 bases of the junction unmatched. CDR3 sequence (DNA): TGTGCCAGCAGTTTTCGCCGCAGGGGGAATAACTATGGCTACACCTTC. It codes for CASSFRRRGNNYGYTF.

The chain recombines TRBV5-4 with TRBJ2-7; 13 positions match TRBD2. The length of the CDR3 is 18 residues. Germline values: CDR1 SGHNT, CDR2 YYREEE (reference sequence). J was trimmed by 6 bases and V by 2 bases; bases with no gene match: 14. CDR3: CASSFRFGTSGTPREQYF. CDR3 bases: TGTGCCAGCAGCTTTCGTTTTGGGACTAGCGGGACACCACGCGAGCAGTACTTC. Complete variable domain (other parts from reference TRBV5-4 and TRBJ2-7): ETGVTQSPTHLIKTRGQQVTLRCSSQSGHNTVSWYQQALGQGPQFIFQYYREEENGRGNFPPRFSGLQFPNYSSELNVNALELDDSALYLCASSFRFGTSGTPREQYFGPGTRLTVT.

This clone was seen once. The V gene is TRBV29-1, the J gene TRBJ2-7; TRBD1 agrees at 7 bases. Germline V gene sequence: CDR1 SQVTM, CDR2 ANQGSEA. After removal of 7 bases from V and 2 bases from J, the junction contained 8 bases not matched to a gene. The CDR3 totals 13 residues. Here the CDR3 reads CSAGTVGAYEQYF. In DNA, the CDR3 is TGCAGCGCAGGGACAGTCGGGGCCTACGAGCAGTACTTC.